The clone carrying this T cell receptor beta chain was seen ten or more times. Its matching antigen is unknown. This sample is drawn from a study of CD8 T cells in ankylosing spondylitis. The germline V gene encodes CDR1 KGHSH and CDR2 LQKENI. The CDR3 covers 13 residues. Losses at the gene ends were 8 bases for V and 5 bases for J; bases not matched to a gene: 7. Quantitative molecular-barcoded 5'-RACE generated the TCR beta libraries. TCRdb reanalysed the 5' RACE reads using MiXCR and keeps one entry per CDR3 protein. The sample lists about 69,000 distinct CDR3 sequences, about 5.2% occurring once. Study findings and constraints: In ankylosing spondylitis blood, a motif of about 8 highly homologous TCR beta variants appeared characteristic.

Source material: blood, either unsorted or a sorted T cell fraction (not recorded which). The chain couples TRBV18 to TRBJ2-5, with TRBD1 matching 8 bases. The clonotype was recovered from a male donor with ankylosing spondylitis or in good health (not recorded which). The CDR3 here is CASEMGQAETQYF. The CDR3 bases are TGTGCCAGCGAAATGGGACAGGCCGAGACCCAGTACTTC.